This TCR beta chain was captured by sequencing in a study of CD8 T cells in ankylosing spondylitis. Ten or more counts support this clonotype. The CDR3 is made up of 15 amino acids. The trim removed 5 bases at V and 4 bases at J, leaving 7 bases unmatched. MiXCR, applied by TCRdb to the 5' RACE reads, yields one record per CDR3 protein. This sample has tens of thousands of distinct CDR3 sequences, with about 10% found just once. The TCR was taken from a male donor with ankylosing spondylitis or in good health (not recorded which). J is TRBJ2-1 and V is TRBV12-3 or TRBV12-4, with 8 bases lining up with TRBD2. The sequenced material came from blood, either unsorted or a sorted T cell fraction (not recorded which). The CDR3 region has the DNA TGTGCCAGCAGTACAGGCCCTAGCGGGTACAATGAGCAGTTCTTC. This encodes CASSTGPSGYNEQFF.